This T cell receptor beta chain was recovered during a study of blood T cells in healthy people across ages (dated by TCRdb to about 2015). Describing the broader study: In model experiments, roughly one uniquely barcoded TCR beta cDNA molecule per two T cells was captured by template switching. Using deep sequencing normalized with unique cDNA molecular identifiers, the study measured how TCR beta repertoire diversity changes with age. Four age groups were formed from the donors: young (average roughly 16 years), middle-aged (approximately 39), aged (around 62) and long-lived (less than 85). To avoid experimental bias, donors of different ages were spread randomly across the sequencing lanes. For two donors (one aged 18 to 30 and one aged 80 or older), the study analyzed two additional independent replicas of 1 million unique cDNA reads from the same blood draw.

The donors were roughly 39 Caucasian individuals from Russia, aged roughly 6 to 100 years, who were systemically healthy. Each donor gave approximately 9.3 milliliters of peripheral blood, collected into EDTA-treated Vacutainer tubes. Ficoll-Paque density-gradient centrifugation was used to isolate PBMCs, with at least 7 million obtained per sample. Trizol reagent was used to extract total RNA from PBMCs, with at least 5 micrograms per sample. For every donor, an aliquot of PBMCs went through flow cytometry to measure the percentages of naive CD45RAhigh/CD27high T cells. As concerns this clonotype: What antigen it recognizes has not been identified. Base-call qualities are not available, and no considerably larger clone is one nucleotide away.

The receptor library was made with 5' RACE. TCRdb shows the sequencer as Illumina HiSeq 2500. A second PCR of roughly 6 to 11 cycles was run with a J-beta primer mix and a sample-barcoded 5' primer. Each TCR beta cDNA molecule received a unique molecular identifier from a template-switch 5' adaptor carrying 12 random nucleotides. At least 2.5 million CDR3-containing paired-end reads were obtained from each sample. The Mint cDNA synthesis kit, primed by a TRBC-specific oligonucleotide, was used to synthesize first-strand cDNA from all RNA. After uracil-DNA glycosylase treatment, a first 18-cycle PCR used universal primers M1SS and BC2_uni_R on all cDNA. Processing in the source paper ran as follows. For normalization, 1 million high-quality reads were randomly selected from each sample, with every read carrying a distinct molecular identifier. Reads with shared molecular identifiers were discarded instead of being binned into consensus sequences. MiTCR, with a Q25 quality threshold and the strictest error-elimination algorithm, was used for CDR3 identification, clonotype clustering and error correction. Lower-bound total TCR beta diversity was estimated with a nonparametric unseen species model using Euler transformation. In TCRdb, the public reads were trimmed at Q25 with fastp and aligned with MiXCR, with productive beta chains retained. All rows with the same CDR3 protein become a single entry with the most common DNA and genes. Here the V and J calls rest on TCRdb's processing, not on the authors' analysis. In all, the sample holds about 1.4 million distinct CDR3 sequences, and approximately 63% of those were seen once. The ten largest account for over 5.5% of the sample.

The CDR3 runs 14 residues from the cysteine to the phenylalanine. Only the CDR3 DNA is retained, 42 bases long and in frame from the first base. CDR1 and CDR2 are drawn from the germline V gene: SQVTM, ANQGSEA. V is cut back by 5 bases and J by 0 bases, with 4 bases in the junction unmatched. On the study overall, not on this receptor specifically: A strong correlation was found between observed TCR beta diversity and the percentage of naive T cells measured by flow cytometry. Estimates of total diversity based on one million sequenced T cells were considered lower bounds and underestimates. Compared with the aged group, the long-lived group had more naive CD4+ T cells, fewer expanded clones and increased TCR diversity, suggesting age selection. Because profiling used bulk unsorted PBMCs, naive and antigen-experienced compartments could not be compared conclusively. Because donor CMV infection status was unknown, age-related changes in expanded clonotypes were potentially confounded. As age increased, observed TCR beta diversity per million T cells dropped in a roughly linear way, and a significant reduction was already evident by age approximately 40.

The receptor's source is a man between 18 and 35 years old in good health. The rearrangement combines TRBV29-1 with TRBJ1-5, with 7 bases matching TRBD1. Input material: blood. CDR3 loop: CSVCQGDSNQPQHF. The DNA is as follows: TGCAGCGTTTGTCAGGGGGATAGCAATCAGCCCCAGCATTTT.